Each of the 31 T cell receptor beta chains below was sequenced from the same sample in a study of tumor-infiltrating lymphocytes in primary liver carcinoma. Between 20 and 30 mg of unsorted bulk tissue served as the source from which RNA and DNA were co-extracted. Starting material of around 490 ng total RNA yielded TCR beta cDNA via a constant-region primer. Slightly modified ARM-PCR with three nested multiplex PCR rounds yielded TCR beta libraries. TRBV1-TRBV30 forward and Cbeta reverse primers drove the first two roughly 10-cycle rounds. MiXCR, run by TCRdb on the multiplex PCR reads, gives a single entry per CDR3 protein. Of 150,000 to 200,000 distinct CDR3 sequences in the sample, 85% were seen once. The material sequenced was tumor tissue from primary liver carcinoma. The receptors come from a man aged 40-55 years with primary liver carcinoma and hepatitis B virus infection.

This clonotype was detected once. This likely comes from a read error, as the CDR3 has no conserved phenylalanine or tryptophan at its end. The CDR3 sequence is CASSLPRKEQYL. Here the CDR3 DNA reads TGTGCCAGCAGCTTGCCCCGTAAGGAGCAGTACTTA. The chain employs TRBV7-9 and TRBJ2-7; D unclear. V lost 3 bases and J lost 7, with 10 bases in between. Germline CDR1 reads SEHNR; CDR2 reads FQNEAQ (reference sequence). The CDR3 is 12 residues long.

As for this clonotype: One base away lies a much larger clone, so this may be a sequencing read error. The rearrangement joins TRBV5-1 to TRBJ2-1; D may be TRBD2 (7 bases). Germline V gene sequence: CDR1 SGHRS, CDR2 YFSETQ. The CDR3 loop spans 16 amino acids. This CDR3 reads CASRPLGGGPRNEHFF. DNA for the CDR3: TGCGCCAGCAGACCCTTAGGGGGAGGGCCGAGGAATGAGCACTTCTTC.

This clonotype was detected only a few times. Since the CDR3 does not end with the conserved phenylalanine or tryptophan, this likely comes from a read error. This rearrangement joins TRBV6-1 to TRBJ1-5; TRBD1 aligns across 9 bases. Germline V gives CDR1 MNHNS, CDR2 SASEGT. The CDR3 consists of 15 residues. J gave up 7 bases and V 7 bases, and 11 bases lay outside the gene matches. This CDR3 reads CASNNVDRGGQPQHL. The CDR3 coding sequence is TGTGCCAGCAATAACGTGGACAGGGGAGGCCAGCCCCAGCATCTT.

This clonotype was recorded only once. V usage is TRBV29-1 and J usage is TRBJ2-1; 7 bases are shared with TRBD2. From germline, CDR1 is SQVTM and CDR2 ANQGSEA. The CDR3 sequence is 14 residues long. After removal of 2 bases from V and 4 bases from J, the junction contained 5 bases not matched to a gene. Here the CDR3 reads CSVEPSGVYNEQFF. In DNA form, the CDR3 reads TGCAGCGTTGAACCTAGCGGCGTTTACAATGAGCAGTTCTTC.

V and J are TRBV11-2 and TRBJ2-6; 7 bases fit TRBD1. Germline values: CDR1 SGHAT, CDR2 FQNNGV. This CDR3 region has 16 residues. The CDR3 DNA is TGTACCATCAGCTTGACAGGGAGAACTGGGGCCAACGTCCTGACTTTC. It codes for CTISLTGRTGANVLTF.

CDR3 DNA: TGCAGCCTTGTCGCACAAATCAATCAGCCCCAGCATTTT. Residues: CSLVAQINQPQHF. This rearrangement joins TRBV29-1 to TRBJ1-5; D not certain. V was shortened by 8 bases and J by 3 bases, with 14 bases between the two germline ends. Germline V CDR1 and CDR2: SQVTM, ANQGSEA. CDR3 length equals 13 residues.

This clonotype was seen only once. CDR3 DNA: TGTGCCAGCAGCTTCTCATCCGGGGGCCTAGGGGGGGATACGCTGTTTTTT. Its protein product is CASSFSSGGLGGDTLFF. The gene calls are TRBV11-3 and TRBJ2-3; TRBD2 might be the D (7 bases). The assigned J gene may be wrong: the sequence end matches TRBJ2-2 better. Germline V gene lookup returns CDR1 SGHNT and CDR2 YENEEA. CDR3 length equals 17 residues.

This clonotype was recorded at least ten times. The gene calls are TRBV25-1 and TRBJ2-1, with 7 bases lining up with TRBD2. Germline CDR1 is MGHDK and CDR2 is SYGVNS. The CDR3 spans 17 residues. With 3 bases clipped from V and 2 bases from J, the junction kept 10 bases outside the gene matches. The CDR3 coding sequence is TGTGCCAGCAGTGATCGGAGTGGGCTAGCGGCCTACAATGAGCAGTTCTTC. Amino acid sequence: CASSDRSGLAAYNEQFF.

Of note for this clonotype: The junction does not match germline at one end; this may be a read error. The rearrangement uses TRBV11-2 and TRBJ2-2; possible D gene TRBD1, 5 bases. The CDR3 consists of 14 residues. Germline-derived CDR1 and CDR2 are SGHAT and FQNNGV. The CDR3 sequence: CANSTYSDIGELFF. As DNA, the CDR3 is TGTGCCAACAGCACATACTCGGACATCGGGGAGCTGTTTTTT.

About this clonotype: The junction and the germline gene differ at one end; a read error may be behind it. The chain couples TRBV7-9 to TRBJ2-1; D not certain. CDR1 SEHNR and CDR2 FQNEAQ come from the germline V gene (reference sequence). This CDR3 contains 14 residues. The CDR3 bases are TGTGCCAGCAGCTTAGATGGTAGTCGGTCTGAGCGGTTCTTC. Translated: CASSLDGSRSERFF.

This clonotype was observed a single time. The chain joins TRBV7-3 to TRBJ2-7, with D unresolved. V lost 5 bases and J lost 3, with 11 bases in between. This CDR3 has 13 residues. Per germline, CDR1 SGHTA and CDR2 FQGTGA. In DNA, the CDR3 is TGTGCCAGCAGCCGGTCCCCTAGCTACGAGCAGTACTTC. Translation gives CASSRSPSYEQYF. Together with reference TRBV7-3 and TRBJ2-7, the CDR3 gives the full variable domain: GAGVSQTPSNKVTEKGKYVELRCDPISGHTALYWYRQSLGQGPEFLIYFQGTGAADDSGLPNDRFFAVRPEGSVSTLKIQRTERGDSAVYLCASSRSPSYEQYFGPGTRLTVT.

Note on this clonotype: The junction differs from germline at one of its ends, possibly a read error. The V call is TRBV12-3 or TRBV12-4, the J call TRBJ2-3; no clear D. The CDR3 is 12 residues long. As DNA, the CDR3 is TGTGCCAGCAGTTTTATCAGAGATACGCAGTACTTT. Protein product: CASSFIRDTQYF.

A word on this clonotype: It is likely a read error, because the conserved phenylalanine at the end of the CDR3 is missing. This chain uses TRBV29-1 with TRBJ2-5; TRBD1 matches at 11 bases. The J call is in doubt because the DNA end fits TRBJ2-1 better. CDR3 length: 15 residues. Germline V gives CDR1 SQVTM, CDR2 ANQGSEA. CDR3 protein: CSVAGRTGGWETQFS. The CDR3 nucleotides read TGCAGCGTTGCAGGCAGGACAGGGGGCTGGGAGACCCAGTTCTCC.

On this clonotype: The final CDR3 position lacks the conserved phenylalanine or tryptophan, pointing to a likely read error. The chain joins TRBV11-2 to TRBJ2-7; 9 nucleotides align to TRBD1. Germline values: CDR1 SGHAT, CDR2 FQNNGV. This CDR3 has 15 amino acids. In DNA form, the CDR3 reads TGTGCCAACAGCTTACGATGGACAGGGGATAACGAGCAGTACTTA. It encodes CANSLRWTGDNEQYL.

A remark on this clonotype: This may come from a read error, since a much larger clone is one base off. This rearrangement joins TRBV24-1 to TRBJ2-1; weak D call: TRBD1 (5 bases). V lost 3 bases and J 9 bases, leaving 14 bases between the germline ends. This CDR3 spans 14 amino acids. Per the germline V gene, CDR1 is KGHDR and CDR2 is SFDVKD. The CDR3 nucleotides read TGTGCCACCAGTGATCCAGGGTGGGTCAGTGAGCAGTTCTTC. Amino acid sequence: CATSDPGWVSEQFF.

Worth noting for this clonotype: As the CDR3 is not closed by the conserved phenylalanine or tryptophan, this likely results from a read error. V and J are TRBV29-1 and TRBJ2-1; TRBD2 might be the D (5 bases). The germline V gene has CDR1 SQVTM and CDR2 ANQGSEA. This CDR3 has 14 residues. CDR3 sequence (DNA): TGCAGCGTTGTTGTCGCGGGCCTCTACAATGGGCAGTTCTTA. It is translated as CSVVVAGLYNGQFL.

A remark on this clonotype: One end of the junction fails to match germline, which may point to a read error. This chain joins TRBV11-1 and TRBJ2-4; 13 bases agree with TRBD2. This CDR3 is built from 17 residues. The germline V gene encodes CDR1 SGHAT and CDR2 FQDESV (reference sequence). This CDR3 is CANSFPGTSGNKNIEYF. CDR3 bases: TGTGCCAACAGCTTTCCTGGGACTAGCGGGAACAAAAACATTGAGTACTTC. Using reference TRBV11-1 and TRBJ2-4 for the parts outside the CDR3, the full variable domain is EAEVAQSPRYKITEKSQAVAFWCDPISGHATLYWYRQILGQGPELLVQFQDESVVDDSQLPKDRFSAERLKGVDSTLKIQPAELGDSAMYLCANSFPGTSGNKNIEYFGAGTRLSVL.

Comment on this clonotype: One end of the junction does not line up with germline, which may come from a read error. The CDR3 DNA reads as TGTACCAGCAGTGCCGTAGCGGGATGGGTAAACAATCAGCATTTCTTC. It is translated as CTSSAVAGWVNNQHFF. The chain carries TRBV14 and TRBJ2-1, with 8 nucleotides matching TRBD2. Looked up from germline, CDR1 is SGHDN and CDR2 is FVKESK. The CDR3 has 16 residues.

Comment on this clonotype: At one end the junction does not follow the germline gene, possibly because of a read error. V gene TRBV11-2 combines with J gene TRBJ2-1; tentative D call: TRBD1 (6 bases). This CDR3 has 13 residues. Germline V gene lookup returns CDR1 SGHAT and CDR2 FQNNGV. The CDR3 DNA sequence: TGTGCCAGCAGCCCAGACAGGCGCAATGAGCAGTCCTTC. Translated: CASSPDRRNEQSF.

As to this clonotype: One end of the junction varies from germline; a read error may be responsible. The chain carries TRBV11-2 and TRBJ2-5; 9 bases match TRBD2. Germline V gene lookup returns CDR1 SGHAT and CDR2 FQNNGV. The CDR3 is 16 residues long. The CDR3 reads CASSYSRGSGRETQYF. The CDR3 DNA follows: TGTGCCAGCAGCTACTCCCGTGGTAGCGGGAGAGAGACCCAGTATTTC.

Note on this clonotype: The junction differs from germline at one of its ends, possibly a read error. This rearrangement joins TRBV30 to TRBJ2-1; 7 bases line up with TRBD1. This CDR3 is 13 amino acids long. The germline gives CDR1 GTSNPN, CDR2 SVGIG (reference sequence). In DNA, the CDR3 is TGTGCCTGGAGTGTCCGGTCAGGGGGTGACCAGTTTTTC. This encodes CAWSVRSGGDQFF.

This clonotype appeared a single time. The V call is TRBV4-1, the J call TRBJ1-5; D may be TRBD1 or TRBD2 (5 bases each). Judging by the DNA end, TRBJ2-3 fits better; the J call may be wrong. Germline V gene sequence: CDR1 MGHRA, CDR2 YSYEKL. This CDR3 contains 15 residues. CDR3 bases: TGCGCCAGCAGCCAGGGGGTCGATAGCAATCAGGCCCAGTATTTT. Its protein product is CASSQGVDSNQAQYF.

This clonotype was seen a single time. The CDR3 nucleotides are TGCGCCAGCAGCCAAGACCCTAAACGGGGGGCAATCAGGGAGCTGTTTTTT. It specifies CASSQDPKRGAIRELFF. This chain joins TRBV4-1 and TRBJ2-2, with TRBD2 as a possible D gene (7 bases). V shed 0 bases and J shed 9 bases, with 20 bases lying between them. Germline CDR1 reads MGHRA; CDR2 reads YSYEKL. The CDR3 is 17 residues long.

Points on this clonotype: One junction end disagrees with the germline gene, perhaps due to a read error. This chain connects TRBV28 to TRBJ2-7; 8 bases are a match to TRBD2. This CDR3 is built from 14 residues. Germline V gene data show CDR1 as MDHEN and CDR2 as SYDVKM. The CDR3 DNA reads as TGTGCCAGCAGTCGGGGGGGACTACATCACGAGCAGTGCTTC. This gives the protein CASSRGGLHHEQCF.

About this clonotype: It may be a read error: a sequence one base away is much more abundant. This sequence joins TRBV30 and TRBJ2-2; 7 positions match TRBD1. Germline values: CDR1 GTSNPN, CDR2 SVGIG (reference sequence). The CDR3 runs to 15 residues. The CDR3 region is CAWSVGTESTWELFF. CDR3 in DNA: TGTGCCTGGAGTGTGGGGACAGAGAGCACCTGGGAGCTGTTTTTT.

As to this clonotype: One end of the junction does not line up with germline, which may come from a read error. CDR3 amino acids: CAWSLRTEALAKNIQNF. CDR3 bases: TGTGCCTGGAGTTTACGAACCGAAGCTTTAGCCAAAAACATTCAGAACTTC. The V and J genes are TRBV30 and TRBJ2-4; no firm D call. This CDR3 contains 17 residues. Germline assignment: CDR1 GTSNPN and CDR2 SVGIG (reference sequence).

This clonotype was picked up many times. This chain's CDR3 is CASSLASSGPYEQYF. The CDR3 DNA sequence: TGTGCCAGCAGCTTGGCATCTTCTGGTCCCTACGAGCAGTACTTC. J is TRBJ2-7 and V is TRBV5-5; D uncertain. CDR3 length: 15 amino acids. V lost 0 bases and J lost 2, with 12 bases in between. CDR1 is SGHKS, CDR2 YYEKEE, per germline (reference sequence).

About this clonotype itself: The conserved phenylalanine or tryptophan normally closing the CDR3 is absent here, so this likely arose from a read error. The chain uses TRBV6-2 or TRBV6-3 and TRBJ1-1; unclear D gene. CDR1 is MNHEY, CDR2 SVGEGT, per germline. V lost 8 bases and J 5 bases, leaving 12 bases between the germline ends. This CDR3 is 12 amino acids long. The CDR3 DNA sequence: TGTGCCAGCGGGATACGTAAGACTGAAGCTTTCTCT. Translation gives CASGIRKTEAFS.

This clonotype has just one count. One end of the junction fails to match germline, which may point to a read error. J is TRBJ2-7 and V is TRBV4-2; 8 bases are a match to TRBD2. In germline, CDR1 is LGHNA, CDR2 YNFKEQ. The CDR3 runs to 16 residues. The CDR3 nucleotides read TGTGCCAGCAGCCTGTCCTACGGGAGGGTCACGAGAGAACAGTATTTC. Translating it yields CASSLSYGRVTREQYF.

This clonotype was counted a single time. A much larger clone differs from this one at a single base, so this may be a read error. The CDR3 does not end in the conserved phenylalanine or tryptophan, so this is likely a read error. CDR3: CAWSVRGWNQPQHL. Here the CDR3 DNA reads TGTGCCTGGAGTGTACGGGGATGGAATCAGCCCCAGCATTTA. The genes are TRBV30 and TRBJ1-5; D is ambiguous. The CDR3 totals 14 residues. Trimming stripped 0 bases from V and 4 bases from J, with 10 bases between. Germline loops: CDR1 GTSNPN, CDR2 SVGIG (reference sequence).

Points on this clonotype: This likely comes from a read error, as the CDR3 has no conserved phenylalanine or tryptophan at its end. The genes are TRBV6-1 and TRBJ2-5; no reliable D call. The CDR3 has 14 amino acids. Per germline, CDR1 MNHNS and CDR2 SASEGT. The germline V and J ends were trimmed by 7 bases and 1 base, with 13 bases remaining between them. The DNA of the CDR3 is TGTGCCAGCATCTATTATGGGCCCCAAGAGACCCAGTACTCC. This encodes CASIYYGPQETQYS.